The 30 T cell receptor beta chains reported below all come from one sample, sequenced in a study of lymphopenia after photon versus proton radiotherapy. Sequenced by immunoSEQ multiplex PCR; TCRdb stores in-frame clones only, minus some. This table holds about 45,000 clones, 65% to 90% found once. This specimen was peripheral blood, taken from a patient treated with photon-based radiotherapy. The source of these receptors is a man aged 35-49 years with gastric cancer.

This chain links TRBV7-2 with TRBJ2-3; tentative D call: TRBD1 (5 bases). Per germline, CDR1 SGHTA and CDR2 FQGNSA. Trimming removed 4 bases at V and 2 bases at J, with 10 bases between. The CDR3 consists of 14 residues. The CDR3 bases are TGTGCCAGCAGCTCCCCAGGGAACACAGATACGCAGTATTTT. Translating gives CASSSPGNTDTQYF.

J is TRBJ1-2 and V is TRBV5-4, with 8 bases that match TRBD1. The CDR3 has 16 residues. The V gene's germline CDR1 is SGHNT and CDR2 YYREEE (reference sequence). V dropped 3 bases and J dropped 4; count of bases not matched to a gene: 11. Here the CDR3 DNA reads TGTGCCAGCAGCTCCAAACAGGACAGGGCGGGCTATGGCTACACCTTC. Translation gives CASSSKQDRAGYGYTF.

The gene calls are TRBV29-1 and TRBJ1-1; D not resolved. CDR1 and CDR2 from the germline V gene are SQVTM and ANQGSEA. The CDR3 length is 11 residues. V gave up 2 bases and J gave up 4 bases, with 5 bases separating them. CDR3 protein: CSVERVTEAFF. CDR3 DNA: TGCAGCGTTGAAAGGGTCACTGAAGCTTTCTTT. Complete variable domain (other parts from reference TRBV29-1 and TRBJ1-1): SAVISQKPSRDICQRGTSLTIQCQVDSQVTMMFWYRQQPGQSLTLIATANQGSEATYESGFVIDKFPISRPNLTFSTLTVSNMSPEDSSIYLCSVERVTEAFFGQGTRLTVV.

This clone came up once. V and J are TRBV5-6 and TRBJ2-5; 12 nucleotides match TRBD1. The CDR3 runs to 16 residues. With V trimmed by 4 bases and J by 3 bases, 7 bases remained unmatched. Per the germline V gene, CDR1 is SGHDT and CDR2 is YYEEEE. CDR3 nucleotide sequence: TGTGCCAGCAGCCAAGCCGGGACAGGGGGCAAAGAGACCCAGTACTTC. Its protein product is CASSQAGTGGKETQYF. Combining the CDR3 with reference TRBV5-6 and TRBJ2-5 gives the whole variable domain DAGVTQSPTHLIKTRGQQVTLRCSPKSGHDTVSWYQQALGQGPQFIFQYYEEEERQRGNFPDRFSGHQFPNYSSELNVNALLLGDSALYLCASSQAGTGGKETQYFGPGTRLLVL.

V and J are TRBV11-2 and TRBJ1-1; possible D gene TRBD1, 5 bases. CDR1 and CDR2 from the germline V gene are SGHAT and FQNNGV. Trimming pared 5 bases from V and 11 bases from J, leaving 27 bases between. The CDR3 consists of 16 residues. DNA of the CDR3: TGTGCCAGCAGCCCCTGGGTCGGGAGGGGTTCTGATAGGGCTTTCTTT. Translated: CASSPWVGRGSDRAFF.

V and J are TRBV5-5 and TRBJ1-5; no clear D gene. Germline CDR1 SGHKS, CDR2 YYEKEE (reference sequence). The germline V and J ends were trimmed by 0 bases and 5 bases, with 6 bases remaining between them. The CDR3 consists of 13 residues. CDR3 nucleotides: TGTGCCAGCAGCTTGGATGGTGATCAGCCCCAGCATTTT. The encoded protein is CASSLDGDQPQHF.

The chain recombines TRBV4-2 with TRBJ1-2; 9 bases align to TRBD1. There are 15 residues in the CDR3. CDR1 is LGHNA and CDR2 is YNFKEQ in the germline V gene. V shed 5 bases and J 8 bases; nucleotides not matched to a gene: 12. CDR3 in amino acids: CASSAFGQGSKGYTF. In DNA form, the CDR3 reads TGTGCCAGCAGCGCTTTTGGACAGGGGAGTAAGGGCTACACCTTC.

The J gene is TRBJ1-2, the V gene TRBV7-2; possibly TRBD1 for D (5 bases). This CDR3 spans 15 amino acids. Trimming cost V 0 bases and J 6 bases, with 14 bases left between them. Per the germline V gene, CDR1 is SGHTA and CDR2 is FQGNSA. CDR3 nucleotides: TGTGCCAGCAGCTTAGCGGGGGTTGGGTTCAATGGCTACACCTTC. It translates to CASSLAGVGFNGYTF.

The rearrangement uses TRBV6-1 and TRBJ1-3; D remains unclear. The CDR3 is made up of 16 amino acids. Germline values: CDR1 MNHNS, CDR2 SASEGT. The V and J ends lost 2 bases and 0 bases respectively, with 11 bases between them. The CDR3 sequence: CASSERAAYSGNTIYF. The CDR3 region has the DNA TGTGCCAGCAGTGAAAGGGCGGCCTACTCTGGAAACACCATATATTTT.

V is TRBV4-1 and J is TRBJ1-3; 12 positions match TRBD1. The J segment lost 3 bases and the V segment lost 5 bases, leaving 11 bases of the junction unmatched. The CDR3 consists of 18 residues. Germline-derived CDR1 and CDR2 are MGHRA and YSYEKL. The CDR3 DNA is TGCGCCAGCAGCAAAGGGGGACAGGGGGCGTCGGATGGAAACACCATATATTTT. Translation: CASSKGGQGASDGNTIYF.

The chain uses TRBV7-2 and TRBJ2-7; 7 nucleotides match TRBD1. The V gene's germline CDR1 is SGHTA and CDR2 FQGNSA. This CDR3 is 13 amino acids long. J gave up 4 bases and V 2 bases, and 2 bases lay outside the gene matches. In nucleotides, the CDR3 is TGTGCCAGCAGCTTAACGACAGGGTACGAGCAGTACTTC. This codes for CASSLTTGYEQYF.

The V call is TRBV11-2, the J call TRBJ2-5; the D is unclear. The CDR3 loop spans 14 amino acids. Germline values: CDR1 SGHAT, CDR2 FQNNGV. With 1 base removed from V and 1 base from J, the gap between germline ends came to 7 bases. This CDR3 is CASSLVLGQETQYF. CDR3 nucleotides: TGTGCCAGCAGCTTAGTTCTAGGCCAAGAGACCCAGTACTTC.

This sequence joins TRBV7-6 and TRBJ1-5; D is ambiguous. Trimming pared 1 base from V and 2 bases from J, leaving 9 bases between. CDR1 is SGHVS, CDR2 FNYEAQ, per germline. CDR3 length: 15 residues. The CDR3: CASSLDPGGNQPQHF. DNA of the CDR3: TGTGCCAGCAGCTTAGATCCGGGTGGCAATCAGCCCCAGCATTTT.

The V and J genes are TRBV6-4 and TRBJ2-3; 12 positions agree with TRBD2. The CDR3 sequence is 17 residues long. The V gene's germline CDR1 is MRHNA and CDR2 SNTAGT. With 3 bases clipped from V and 6 bases from J, the junction kept 10 bases outside the gene matches. CDR3 bases: TGTGCCAGCAGTGAAAGTGCTAGCGGGGGGGCCAGGGATACGCAGTATTTT. The encoded protein is CASSESASGGARDTQYF.

The CDR3 sequence is CASSESGGRNEKLFF. The CDR3 DNA sequence: TGTGCCAGCAGCGAGAGCGGGGGGCGGAATGAAAAACTGTTTTTT. The chain employs TRBV9 and TRBJ1-4; D perhaps matches TRBD1 (6 bases). The CDR3 totals 15 residues. Germline CDR1 and CDR2: SGDLS and YYNGEE. The ends were cut back, 3 bases at V and 5 bases at J, with 14 bases in the middle. Full variable domain (outside the CDR3, taken from reference TRBV9 and TRBJ1-4): DSGVTQTPKHLITATGQRVTLRCSPRSGDLSVYWYQQSLDQGLQFLIQYYNGEERAKGNILERFSAQQFPDLHSELNLSSLELGDSALYFCASSESGGRNEKLFFGSGTQLSVL.

The J gene is TRBJ2-4, the V gene TRBV4-1; D is unresolved. The CDR3 consists of 16 residues. V lost 0 bases, J lost 3 bases, and 12 bases lay in between. Germline CDR1 is MGHRA and CDR2 is YSYEKL. CDR3 residues: CASSQDLAQNKNIQYF. Here the CDR3 DNA reads TGCGCCAGCAGCCAAGATCTTGCGCAGAACAAAAACATTCAGTACTTC.

This rearrangement joins TRBV6-1 to TRBJ2-1; 11 positions agree with TRBD2. CDR1 and CDR2 (germline): MNHNS, SASEGT. The CDR3 spans 13 residues. V gave up 10 bases and J gave up 7 bases; unmatched junction bases: 6. In DNA, the CDR3 is TGTGCCACCGGGACTAGCGGAATTAATGAGCAGTTCTTC. Translating gives CATGTSGINEQFF.

This chain links TRBV9 with TRBJ2-5, with 15 bases fitting TRBD2. This CDR3 contains 17 residues. Germline V CDR1 and CDR2: SGDLS, YYNGEE. V was clipped by 0 bases and J by 2 bases; unmatched bases: 2. The CDR3 bases are TGTGCCAGCAGCGTAGCGGGACTAGCGGGGGGTCAAGAGACCCAGTACTTC. Its translation is CASSVAGLAGGQETQYF.

V gene TRBV27 combines with J gene TRBJ1-2; TRBD1 aligns across 9 bases. This CDR3 region has 16 residues. The germline CDR1 and CDR2 sequences are MNHEY and SMNVEV (reference sequence). With V trimmed by 2 bases and J by 2 bases, 6 bases remained unmatched. The CDR3, as DNA: TGTGCCAGCAGTTTAAGGGTGGACAGGGGCAACTATGGCTACACCTTC. Its protein is CASSLRVDRGNYGYTF.

This clone has just a few counts. The V gene is TRBV10-3, the J gene TRBJ2-2; the D is unclear. This CDR3 comprises 12 residues. Per germline, CDR1 ENHRY and CDR2 SYGVKD. V was shortened by 7 bases and J by 4 bases, with 7 bases between the two germline ends. The CDR3 here is CAINLGTGELFF. Written as DNA, the CDR3 is TGTGCCATCAACCTAGGCACCGGGGAGCTGTTTTTT.

CDR3 loop: CASSLGTGYEQFF. DNA for the CDR3: TGTGCCAGCAGCTTAGGGACAGGGTATGAGCAGTTCTTC. The V gene is TRBV11-2, the J gene TRBJ2-1; 8 bases are shared with TRBD1. With V trimmed by 1 base and J by 8 bases, 1 base remained unmatched. CDR1 is SGHAT, CDR2 FQNNGV, per germline. The CDR3 is 13 amino acids.

This rearrangement joins TRBV5-4 to TRBJ2-7; 10 positions match TRBD1. Germline values: CDR1 SGHNT, CDR2 YYREEE (reference sequence). CDR3 length: 14 residues. V lost 5 bases to trimming and J lost 2 bases; unmatched junction nucleotides: 4. Here the CDR3 reads CASSSDRGPYEQYF. The CDR3 bases are TGTGCCAGCAGTTCAGACAGGGGGCCCTACGAGCAGTACTTC.

The chain links TRBV11-1 to TRBJ2-5; D possibly corresponds to TRBD2 (6 bases). The V gene lost 1 base and the J gene lost 12 bases, with 18 bases spanning the gap. Germline V gene sequence: CDR1 SGHAT, CDR2 FQDESV (reference sequence). The CDR3 totals 14 residues. As DNA, the CDR3 is TGTGCCAGCAGCTTAGGGGCCAACCGGGACTCAAAGTACTTC. This codes for CASSLGANRDSKYF.

The chain uses TRBV5-1 and TRBJ2-5; perhaps TRBD2 as D (7 bases). Looked up from germline, CDR1 is SGHRS and CDR2 is YFSETQ. V dropped 4 bases and J dropped 4 bases, with 17 bases sitting between them. The CDR3 length is 15 residues. The CDR3 spells CASSTGRGAGETQYF. CDR3 nucleotide sequence: TGCGCCAGCAGCACAGGCCGGGGGGCAGGAGAGACCCAGTACTTC.

The V gene is TRBV7-9, the J gene TRBJ2-2; 9 positions match TRBD1. In germline, CDR1 is SEHNR, CDR2 FQNEAQ (reference sequence). Trimming took 4 bases from V and 1 from J; bases not matched to a gene: 1. This CDR3 contains 15 residues. For the CDR3, the DNA is TGTGCCAGCAGCTCGGGACAGGGGAACACCGGGGAGCTGTTTTTT. Protein product: CASSSGQGNTGELFF.

The rearrangement uses TRBV11-1 and TRBJ1-5; D remains unclear. CDR1 and CDR2 (germline): SGHAT, FQDESV (reference sequence). Trimming pared 3 bases from V and 10 bases from J, leaving 13 bases between. This CDR3 is built from 13 residues. This chain's CDR3 is CASSFGIETPQHF. The CDR3 DNA is TGTGCCAGCAGCTTTGGGATTGAAACTCCCCAGCATTTT.

The chain is built from TRBV18 and TRBJ2-6; 7 nucleotides match TRBD1. The germline V gene has CDR1 KGHSH and CDR2 LQKENI. This CDR3 is 17 amino acids long. The J segment lost 1 base and the V segment lost 5 bases, leaving 8 bases of the junction unmatched. For the CDR3, the DNA is TGTGCCAGCTCAAGGCCCGGGACAGCTTCTGGGGCCAACGTCCTGACTTTC. Its protein is CASSRPGTASGANVLTF.

V gene TRBV9 combines with J gene TRBJ2-5; 9 bases map to TRBD2. The J segment lost 4 bases and the V segment lost 3 bases, leaving 10 bases of the junction unmatched. Per germline, CDR1 SGDLS and CDR2 YYNGEE. CDR3 length: 16 residues. The CDR3 reads CASSAQVGLAAETQYF. In DNA form, the CDR3 reads TGTGCCAGCAGCGCTCAAGTGGGACTAGCAGCAGAGACCCAGTACTTC.

V gene TRBV19 combines with J gene TRBJ1-4, with D possibly being TRBD1 (5 bases). V was shortened by 5 bases and J by 4 bases, with 11 bases between the two germline ends. CDR1 and CDR2 from the germline V gene are LNHDA and SQIVND (reference sequence). The CDR3 loop spans 14 amino acids. The DNA for the CDR3 is TGTGCCAGTAGTTTCGGGGGAAATAATGAAAAACTGTTTTTT. It codes for CASSFGGNNEKLFF.

The chain uses TRBV29-1 and TRBJ1-4; D remains ambiguous. Germline assignment: CDR1 SQVTM and CDR2 ANQGSEA. The CDR3 is 12 amino acids. V was shortened by 6 bases and J by 5 bases, with 10 bases between the two germline ends. CDR3 nucleotides: TGCAGCGTACGGGCCCCCAATGAAAAACTGTTTTTT. It specifies CSVRAPNEKLFF.